A single sample gave rise to the 31 T cell receptor beta chains below, sequenced in a study of CD8+ T cells in alopecia areata. Treatment described: oral pan-JAK inhibitor, 5-10 mg twice daily. Investigators isolated RNA and reverse transcribed it into cDNA to act as the sequencing template. This table comes from immunoSEQ multiplex PCR, and its TCRdb copy is limited to in-frame clones, with some not included. This table holds 150,000 to 200,000 clones, around three fifths found once. Sequenced here: CD4+ T cells sorted from blood, sampled around week 50, from a patient treated with tofacitinib. These receptors were taken from a human donor with alopecia areata.

The chain links TRBV4-3 to TRBJ1-6; the D is unclear. There are 16 residues in the CDR3. Germline CDR1 and CDR2: LGHNA and YSLEER. V was trimmed by 0 bases and J by 0 bases, leaving 6 bases between them. The DNA for the CDR3 is TGCGCCAGCAGCCAAGAGGGGAGCTCCTATAATTCACCCCTCCACTTT. It translates to CASSQEGSSYNSPLHF.

This clone was seen only a few times. The chain joins TRBV5-6 to TRBJ1-4, with D possibly TRBD1 on 6 matching bases. Germline V gives CDR1 SGHDT, CDR2 YYEEEE. V lost 6 bases and J 5 bases, leaving 17 bases between the germline ends. The CDR3 has 15 amino acids. The CDR3 DNA follows: TGTGCCAGCAACCCTACAGGGAGGAGAAATGAAAAACTGTTTTTT. Translation gives CASNPTGRRNEKLFF.

The rearrangement links TRBV5-1 to TRBJ1-2; perhaps TRBD1 as D (5 bases). The CDR3 totals 16 residues. Trimming removed 0 bases from V and 4 bases from J, with 16 bases in between. CDR1 is SGHRS, CDR2 YFSETQ, per germline. CDR3 in amino acids: CASSLGGVNGVYGYTF. CDR3 in DNA: TGCGCCAGCAGCTTGGGGGGCGTAAACGGTGTCTATGGCTACACCTTC.

This clone was seen just once. This sequence joins TRBV19 and TRBJ1-2; the D gene is possibly TRBD1 (5 bases). This CDR3 comprises 13 residues. V was pared by 6 bases and J by 2 bases, with 10 bases between. The germline gives CDR1 LNHDA, CDR2 SQIVND (reference sequence). The CDR3 loop reads CASSSAGNYGYTF. The CDR3 nucleotides read TGTGCCAGTAGCAGCGCAGGGAACTATGGCTACACCTTC.

This rearrangement joins TRBV30 to TRBJ2-1, with 8 bases identical to TRBD2. V lost 4 bases and J lost 9; bases outside the gene matches: 11. In germline, CDR1 is GTSNPN, CDR2 SVGIG (reference sequence). This CDR3 comprises 14 residues. In DNA, the CDR3 is TGTGCCTGGAACAGCGGGGGTACTGGGGGTGAGCAGTTCTTC. It specifies CAWNSGGTGGEQFF.

The chain uses TRBV7-2 and TRBJ1-2; 8 bases map to TRBD1. This CDR3 spans 13 amino acids. After removal of 5 bases from V and 5 bases from J, the junction contained 4 bases not matched to a gene. The germline CDR1 and CDR2 sequences are SGHTA and FQGNSA. CDR3 loop: CASSPGQEYGYTF. CDR3 nucleotides: TGTGCCAGCAGCCCGGGACAGGAATATGGCTACACCTTC.

The chain links TRBV6-4 to TRBJ1-2; a possible D gene is TRBD1 (5 bases). There are 15 residues in the CDR3. Germline V gene lookup returns CDR1 MRHNA and CDR2 SNTAGT. Trimming removed 5 bases from V and 6 bases from J, with 19 bases in between. The CDR3 DNA sequence: TGTGCCAGCAGTCCTAATTTGGGGACTTCTGATGGCTACACCTTC. Its translation is CASSPNLGTSDGYTF.

About this clone itself: The junction differs from germline at one of its ends, possibly a read error. This chain links TRBV19 with TRBJ1-5; D not resolved. Per germline, CDR1 LNHDA and CDR2 SQIVND (reference sequence). This CDR3 spans 11 amino acids. Here the CDR3 reads CASKWDQLQHF. The CDR3 coding sequence is TGTGCCAGTAAATGGGATCAGCTCCAGCATTTT.

The chain is built from TRBV5-1 and TRBJ1-1; tentative D call: TRBD1 (6 bases). Germline CDR1 reads SGHRS; CDR2 reads YFSETQ. The CDR3 consists of 13 residues. V was trimmed by 7 bases and J by 2 bases, leaving 12 bases between them. CDR3 nucleotides: TGCGCCAGCTCGAAACAGGGCAACACTGAAGCTTTCTTT. Amino acid sequence: CASSKQGNTEAFF.

The chain links TRBV29-1 to TRBJ2-7, with D hard to call. Trimming took 3 bases from V and 9 from J, leaving 12 bases between them. This CDR3 has 11 residues. The V gene's germline CDR1 is SQVTM and CDR2 ANQGSEA. This CDR3 is CSVEIATGQYF. CDR3 sequence (DNA): TGCAGCGTTGAGATCGCCACGGGGCAGTACTTC.

This chain uses TRBV5-1 with TRBJ2-3, with D tentatively TRBD1 (5 bases). The V end lost 4 bases, the J end lost 3 bases, and 9 bases lay between the germline ends. This CDR3 region has 13 residues. Germline CDR1 and CDR2: SGHRS and YFSETQ. In DNA form, the CDR3 reads TGCGCCAGCAGCCTAGGACAAACAGATACGCAGTATTTT. Its protein product is CASSLGQTDTQYF.

This clone was seen only a few times. The CDR3 here is CASSLLVQGFSYEQYF. CDR3 DNA: TGTGCCAGCAGCTTATTGGTGCAGGGATTCTCCTACGAGCAGTACTTC. The chain couples TRBV7-2 to TRBJ2-7, with D maybe TRBD1 (5 bases). The length of the CDR3 is 16 residues. In germline, CDR1 is SGHTA, CDR2 FQGNSA. V shed 2 bases and J shed 0 bases, with 14 bases lying between them.

There are a few counts of this clone. The chain joins TRBV9 to TRBJ2-3; the match to TRBD2 covers 11 bases. V was pared by 2 bases and J by 0 bases, with 2 bases of the junction left unmatched. The CDR3 spans 16 residues. Germline CDR1 is SGDLS and CDR2 is YYNGEE. The CDR3 nucleotides read TGTGCCAGCAGCGTGGGGACTAGCGGAAGCACAGATACGCAGTATTTT. Its translation: CASSVGTSGSTDTQYF.

V gene TRBV11-2 combines with J gene TRBJ2-5; D gene unclear. Trimming pared 1 base from V and 5 bases from J, leaving 8 bases between. There are 13 residues in the CDR3. The germline CDR1 and CDR2 sequences are SGHAT and FQNNGV. The CDR3 reads CASSLGQSETQYF. For the CDR3, the DNA is TGTGCCAGCAGCTTAGGGCAGTCCGAGACCCAGTACTTC.

The chain uses TRBV30 and TRBJ1-2, with a tentative D call TRBD1 (6 bases). This CDR3 is built from 12 residues. V was trimmed by 7 bases and J by 8 bases, leaving 17 bases between them. Per germline, CDR1 GTSNPN and CDR2 SVGIG (reference sequence). In DNA form, the CDR3 reads TGTGCCTCTCGGGACAAAAATTGGGGCTACACCTTC. Translated: CASRDKNWGYTF.

The J gene is TRBJ2-5, the V gene TRBV11-2; D is unresolved. V was cut by 6 bases and J by 3 bases, with 5 bases left in between. The CDR3 is made up of 11 amino acids. CDR1 is SGHAT and CDR2 is FQNNGV in the germline V gene. This chain's CDR3 is CASRGEETQYF. CDR3 DNA sequence: TGTGCCAGCAGGGGTGAAGAGACCCAGTACTTC.

This clone was picked up a small number of times. V is TRBV9 and J is TRBJ2-2, with D perhaps matching TRBD1 or TRBD2 (5 bases each). From germline, CDR1 is SGDLS and CDR2 YYNGEE. The CDR3 has 12 residues. V lost 2 bases and J 10 bases, leaving 9 bases between the germline ends. This chain's CDR3 is CASSVRGAELFF. CDR3 sequence (DNA): TGTGCCAGCAGCGTCAGAGGGGCGGAGCTGTTTTTT.

In this sample, this clone turned up a few times. This chain links TRBV2 with TRBJ1-4; D is unresolved. V was clipped by 5 bases and J by 1 base, with 11 bases between them. CDR1 and CDR2 from the germline V gene are SNHLY and FYNNEI. This CDR3 region has 15 residues. CDR3 residues: CASSLSGVTNEKLFF. DNA of the CDR3: TGTGCCAGCAGTCTTAGCGGGGTAACTAATGAAAAACTGTTTTTT.

This sequence joins TRBV30 and TRBJ1-1; 8 bases fit TRBD1. CDR1 and CDR2 (germline): GTSNPN, SVGIG (reference sequence). J was trimmed by 1 base and V by 5 bases; bases with no gene match: 3. The CDR3 loop spans 13 amino acids. The CDR3 sequence: CAWSDRANTEAFF. The CDR3 nucleotides are TGTGCCTGGTCGGACAGGGCGAACACTGAAGCTTTCTTT.

This clone was counted between two and nine times. Distinct nucleotide sequences in the sample also encode this CDR3. The chain is built from TRBV29-1 and TRBJ2-3, with D unclear. The V end was cut by 1 base, the J end by 0 bases, with 8 bases between. The CDR3 runs 14 residues. The germline V gene encodes CDR1 SQVTM and CDR2 ANQGSEA. The CDR3 DNA follows: TGCAGCGTTGAAGGCCGGGTGAGCACAGATACGCAGTATTTT. Translation: CSVEGRVSTDTQYF.

The chain links TRBV30 to TRBJ1-6, with D hard to call. CDR1 and CDR2 (germline): GTSNPN, SVGIG (reference sequence). V lost 1 base and J 9 bases, leaving 4 bases between the germline ends. The CDR3 extends over 11 amino acids. The CDR3 loop is CAWSGGSPLHF. CDR3 nucleotides: TGTGCCTGGAGTGGTGGTTCACCCCTCCACTTT.

The rearrangement uses TRBV30 and TRBJ2-2; D is possibly TRBD1 (5 bases). Trimming removed 1 base at V and 0 bases at J, with 6 bases between. The CDR3 length is 14 residues. Per the germline V gene, CDR1 is GTSNPN and CDR2 is SVGIG (reference sequence). CDR3 protein: CAWSDRTNTGELFF. CDR3 DNA sequence: TGTGCCTGGAGTGACAGGACGAACACCGGGGAGCTGTTTTTT. Supplemented by reference TRBV30 and TRBJ2-2, the full variable domain reads SQTIHQWPATLVQPVGSPLSLECTVEGTSNPNLYWYRQAAGRGLQLLFYSVGIGQISSEVPQNLSASRPQDRQFILSSKKLLLSDSGFYLCAWSDRTNTGELFFGEGSRLTVL.

The CDR3 region has the DNA TGTGCCAGCAGCCGAGGACGGACTAGCAGTTTATACAATGAGCAGTTCTTC. Encoded protein: CASSRGRTSSLYNEQFF. V usage is TRBV7-2 and J usage is TRBJ2-1; 8 nucleotides align to TRBD2. J gave up 4 bases and V 5 bases, and 13 bases lay outside the gene matches. The germline gives CDR1 SGHTA, CDR2 FQGNSA. The CDR3 extends over 17 amino acids. Full variable domain (remainder filled in from reference TRBV7-2 and TRBJ2-1): GAGVSQSPSNKVTEKGKDVELRCDPISGHTALYWYRQSLGQGLEFLIYFQGNSAPDKSGLPSDRFSAERTGGSVSTLTIQRTQQEDSAVYLCASSRGRTSSLYNEQFFGPGTRLTVL.

This clone was detected only a few times. Other DNA variants within this sample encode the same CDR3. The chain uses TRBV30 and TRBJ1-5, with D maybe TRBD1 (6 bases). Germline V CDR1 and CDR2: GTSNPN, SVGIG (reference sequence). The CDR3 loop spans 15 amino acids. The ends were cut back, 0 bases at V and 4 bases at J, with 13 bases in the middle. CDR3 region: CAWSVPQGGNQPQHF. The CDR3 DNA sequence: TGTGCCTGGAGTGTCCCACAGGGTGGAAATCAGCCCCAGCATTTT.

The chain has TRBV14 and TRBJ2-3, with 11 bases lining up with TRBD2. From germline, CDR1 is SGHDN and CDR2 FVKESK. Germline trimming cut 2 bases from V and 2 bases from J; bases unmatched to any gene: 3. The CDR3 totals 16 residues. CDR3 nucleotide sequence: TGTGCCAGCAGCCAACGACTAGCGGGGCCCACAGATACGCAGTATTTT. It specifies CASSQRLAGPTDTQYF.

The V gene is TRBV9, the J gene TRBJ1-2, with 7 nucleotides matching TRBD1. V shed 4 bases, J shed 5 bases, and the junction held 8 bases outside the gene matches. The germline V gene has CDR1 SGDLS and CDR2 YYNGEE. This CDR3 has 14 residues. CDR3 region: CASSPRQGTYGYTF. In DNA, the CDR3 is TGTGCCAGCAGCCCGCGACAGGGAACATATGGCTACACCTTC.

V usage is TRBV5-4 and J usage is TRBJ2-1; D ambiguous. V lost 0 bases and J 7 bases, leaving 5 bases between the germline ends. Germline assignment: CDR1 SGHNT and CDR2 YYREEE (reference sequence). This CDR3 is built from 12 residues. CDR3 coding DNA: TGTGCCAGCAGCTTGGTGCCTAATGAGCAGTTCTTC. This sequence encodes CASSLVPNEQFF.

The rearrangement uses TRBV29-1 and TRBJ2-6, with D perhaps matching TRBD1 or TRBD2 (6 bases each). This CDR3 comprises 16 residues. V lost 4 bases and J lost 4, with 17 bases in between. In germline, CDR1 is SQVTM, CDR2 ANQGSEA. CDR3 amino acids: CSVGGDTLVGANVLTF. CDR3 nucleotide sequence: TGCAGCGTTGGGGGGGACACTCTGGTCGGGGCCAACGTCCTGACTTTC.

The V gene is TRBV9, the J gene TRBJ2-5, with 10 bases fitting TRBD2. The CDR3 extends over 16 amino acids. From germline, CDR1 is SGDLS and CDR2 YYNGEE. With 5 bases clipped from V and 5 bases from J, the junction kept 12 bases outside the gene matches. DNA of the CDR3: TGTGCCAGCAGTAAAACTAGCGGGGCTTCGGGGGAGACCCAGTACTTC. It translates to CASSKTSGASGETQYF.

This rearrangement joins TRBV30 to TRBJ2-2; possible D gene TRBD2, 5 bases. The CDR3 contains 12 residues. Germline CDR1 reads GTSNPN; CDR2 reads SVGIG (reference sequence). Trimming stripped 4 bases from V and 5 bases from J, with 8 bases between. CDR3 sequence reads: CAWTSITGELFF. The CDR3 region has the DNA TGTGCCTGGACTAGCATTACCGGGGAGCTGTTTTTT.

In the case of this clone: The sample contains more than one DNA sequence encoding this CDR3. The chain couples TRBV18 to TRBJ2-7; 7 positions match TRBD2. CDR3 length: 14 residues. CDR1 is KGHSH and CDR2 is LQKENI in the germline V gene. Germline trimming cut 2 bases from V and 0 bases from J; bases unmatched to any gene: 1. The CDR3 nucleotides read TGTGCCAGCTCACCAGGGACTACCTCCTACGAGCAGTACTTC. Translation gives CASSPGTTSYEQYF.